The 5 T cell receptor beta chains below all came from one sample that was sequenced in a study of T cell responses to AZD1222 COVID-19 vaccine. Here immunoSEQ multiplex PCR was the method, and the copy in TCRdb shows in-frame clones only, minus some. Of tens of thousands of clones in the sample, just over 90% were seen once. Material: peripheral blood, obtained on day 0 of MenACWY control vaccination. These receptors all come from an adult in good health.

The V and J genes are TRBV12-3 or TRBV12-4 and TRBJ2-3; 7 bases agree with TRBD2. CDR3 length equals 13 residues. For the CDR3, the DNA is TGTGCTAATCCGGGACTACTCACAGATACGCAGTATTTT. Amino acids: CANPGLLTDTQYF.

The chain uses TRBV27 and TRBJ2-7, with TRBD2 matching over 9 bases. This CDR3 comprises 14 residues. CDR1 and CDR2 (germline): MNHEY, SMNVEV (reference sequence). V lost 6 bases and J lost 2; bases outside the gene matches: 5. CDR3 nucleotide sequence: TGTGCCAGCAGCGTTAGCGGGAGTACCTACGAGCAGTACTTC. Translating it yields CASSVSGSTYEQYF.

The chain combines TRBV5-4 with TRBJ2-1; TRBD2 aligns across 8 bases. The junction had 9 bases not matched to a gene; V was cut back by 4 bases and J by 6 bases. CDR1 and CDR2 from the germline V gene are SGHNT and YYREEE (reference sequence). CDR3 size: 15 residues. The CDR3 spells CASSLRAGDSNEQFF. The CDR3 DNA sequence: TGTGCCAGCAGCCTCCGAGCGGGAGACAGCAATGAGCAGTTCTTC.

This chain links TRBV10-3 with TRBJ2-2, with TRBD2 matching 8 bases. With 3 bases clipped from V and 3 bases from J, the junction kept 3 bases outside the gene matches. The CDR3 extends over 15 amino acids. Germline CDR1 reads ENHRY; CDR2 reads SYGVKD. CDR3 coding DNA: TGTGCCATCAGTGAAGGGACTAGGTACACCGGGGAGCTGTTTTTT. This encodes CAISEGTRYTGELFF.

The chain is built from TRBV7-9 and TRBJ2-3, with 8 bases matching TRBD2. The V segment lost 5 bases and the J segment 1 base; nucleotides outside the gene matches: 2. From germline, CDR1 is SEHNR and CDR2 FQNEAQ (reference sequence). The CDR3 extends over 14 amino acids. The CDR3 loop is CASSQTSGTDTQYF. CDR3 sequence (DNA): TGTGCCAGCAGCCAGACTAGCGGCACAGATACGCAGTATTTT.